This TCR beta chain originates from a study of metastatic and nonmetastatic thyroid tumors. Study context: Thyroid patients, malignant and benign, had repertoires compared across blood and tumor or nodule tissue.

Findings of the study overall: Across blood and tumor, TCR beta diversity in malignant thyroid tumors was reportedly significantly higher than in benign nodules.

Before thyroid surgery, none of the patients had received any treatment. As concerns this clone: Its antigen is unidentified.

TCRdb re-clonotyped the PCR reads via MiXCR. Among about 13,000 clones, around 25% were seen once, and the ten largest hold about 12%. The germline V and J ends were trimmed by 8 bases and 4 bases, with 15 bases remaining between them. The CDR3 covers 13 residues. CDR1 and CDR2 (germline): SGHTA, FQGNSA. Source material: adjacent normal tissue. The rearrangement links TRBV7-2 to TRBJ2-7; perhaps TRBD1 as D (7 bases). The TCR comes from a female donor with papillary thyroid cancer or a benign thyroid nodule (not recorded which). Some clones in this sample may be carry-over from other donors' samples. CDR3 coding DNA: TGTGCCAGCGGCCGCGGGGACAGATACGAGCAGTACTTC. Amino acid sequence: CASGRGDRYEQYF.